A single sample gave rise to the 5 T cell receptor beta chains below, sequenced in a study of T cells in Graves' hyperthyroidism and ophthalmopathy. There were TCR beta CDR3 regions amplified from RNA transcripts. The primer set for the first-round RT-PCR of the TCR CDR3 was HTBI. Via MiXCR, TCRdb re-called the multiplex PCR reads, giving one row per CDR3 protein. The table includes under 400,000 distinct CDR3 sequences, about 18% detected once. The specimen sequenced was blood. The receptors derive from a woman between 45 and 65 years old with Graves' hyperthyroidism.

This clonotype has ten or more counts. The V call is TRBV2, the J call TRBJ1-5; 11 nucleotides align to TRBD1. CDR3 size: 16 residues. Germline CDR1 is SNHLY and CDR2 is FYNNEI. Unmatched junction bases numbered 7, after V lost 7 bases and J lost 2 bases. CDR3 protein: CASTLRTGGGNQPQHF. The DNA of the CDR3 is TGTGCCAGCACCCTCCGGACAGGGGGCGGCAATCAGCCCCAGCATTTT.

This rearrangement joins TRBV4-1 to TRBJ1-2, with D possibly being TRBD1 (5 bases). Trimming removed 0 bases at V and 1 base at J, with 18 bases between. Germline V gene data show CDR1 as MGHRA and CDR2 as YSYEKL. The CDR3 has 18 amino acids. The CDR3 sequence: CASSQDQGGRRINYGYTF. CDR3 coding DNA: TGCGCCAGCAGCCAAGATCAGGGCGGGCGAAGAATTAACTATGGCTACACCTTC.

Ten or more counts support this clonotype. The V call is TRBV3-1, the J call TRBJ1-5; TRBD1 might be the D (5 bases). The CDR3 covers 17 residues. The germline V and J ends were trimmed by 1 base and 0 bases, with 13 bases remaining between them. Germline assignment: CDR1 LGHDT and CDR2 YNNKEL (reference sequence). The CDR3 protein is CASSQGLTGTSNQPQHF. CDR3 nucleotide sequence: TGTGCCAGCAGCCAAGGACTGACCGGGACTAGCAATCAGCCCCAGCATTTT.

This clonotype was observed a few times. The CDR3 loop is CSAINPGQDQPQHF. The CDR3 DNA is TGCAGTGCTATCAATCCGGGACAGGATCAGCCCCAGCATTTT. The genes are TRBV20-1 and TRBJ1-5; TRBD1 agrees at 8 bases. Trimming at V came to 4 bases and at J to 5 bases, leaving 7 bases not matched to a gene. Germline V CDR1 and CDR2: DFQATT, SNEGSKA (reference sequence). The CDR3 length is 14 residues.

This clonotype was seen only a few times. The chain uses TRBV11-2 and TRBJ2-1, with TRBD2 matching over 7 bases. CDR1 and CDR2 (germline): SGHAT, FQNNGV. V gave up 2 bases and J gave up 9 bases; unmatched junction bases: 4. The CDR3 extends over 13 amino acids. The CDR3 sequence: CASSLLQRGEQFF. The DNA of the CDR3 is TGTGCCAGCAGCTTATTGCAGCGGGGTGAGCAGTTCTTC.